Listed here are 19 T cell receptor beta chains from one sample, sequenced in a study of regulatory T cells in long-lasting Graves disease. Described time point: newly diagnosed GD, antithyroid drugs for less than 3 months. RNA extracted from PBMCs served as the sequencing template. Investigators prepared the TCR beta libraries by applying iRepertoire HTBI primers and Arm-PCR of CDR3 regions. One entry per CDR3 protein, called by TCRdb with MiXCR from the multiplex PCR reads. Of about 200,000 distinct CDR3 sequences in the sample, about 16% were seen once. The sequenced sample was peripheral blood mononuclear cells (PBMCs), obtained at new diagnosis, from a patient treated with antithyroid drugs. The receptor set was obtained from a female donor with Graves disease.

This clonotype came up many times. CDR3 bases: TGTGCCATCAGTGGTGAGACAGGGGATATGTATGAGCAGTTCTTC. Its protein is CAISGETGDMYEQFF. V gene TRBV10-3 combines with J gene TRBJ2-1; TRBD1 matches 8 bases. The CDR3 runs 15 residues. Germline V gene sequence: CDR1 ENHRY, CDR2 SYGVKD. V was pared by 4 bases and J by 8 bases, with 10 bases of the junction left unmatched.

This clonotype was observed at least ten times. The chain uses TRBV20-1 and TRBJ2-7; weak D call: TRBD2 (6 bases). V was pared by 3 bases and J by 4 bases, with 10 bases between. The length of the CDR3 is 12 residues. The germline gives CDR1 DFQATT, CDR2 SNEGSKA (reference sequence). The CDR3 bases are TGCAGTGCTAGCGGGAGCAATTACGAGCAGTACTTC. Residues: CSASGSNYEQYF.

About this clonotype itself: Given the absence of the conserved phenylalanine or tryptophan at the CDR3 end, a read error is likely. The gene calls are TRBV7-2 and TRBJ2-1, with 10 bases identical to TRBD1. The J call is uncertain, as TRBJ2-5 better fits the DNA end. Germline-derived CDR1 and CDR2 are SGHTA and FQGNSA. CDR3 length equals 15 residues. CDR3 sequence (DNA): TGTGCCAGCAGTCGGGACAGGGGAGGGCGGGAGACCCAGTACGTC. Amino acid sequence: CASSRDRGGRETQYV.

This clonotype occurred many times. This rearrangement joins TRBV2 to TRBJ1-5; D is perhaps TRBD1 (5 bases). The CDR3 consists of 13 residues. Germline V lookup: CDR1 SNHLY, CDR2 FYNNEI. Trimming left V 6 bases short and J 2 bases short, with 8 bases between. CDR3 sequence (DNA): TGTGCCAGCAGCGGACATCGCAATCAGCCCCAGCATTTT. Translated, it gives CASSGHRNQPQHF.

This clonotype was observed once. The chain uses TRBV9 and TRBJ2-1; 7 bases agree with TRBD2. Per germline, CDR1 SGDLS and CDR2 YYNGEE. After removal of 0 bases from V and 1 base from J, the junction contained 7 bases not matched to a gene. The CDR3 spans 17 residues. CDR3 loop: CASSVGWEGQSYNEQFF. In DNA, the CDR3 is TGTGCCAGCAGCGTAGGATGGGAGGGCCAGTCCTACAATGAGCAGTTCTTC.

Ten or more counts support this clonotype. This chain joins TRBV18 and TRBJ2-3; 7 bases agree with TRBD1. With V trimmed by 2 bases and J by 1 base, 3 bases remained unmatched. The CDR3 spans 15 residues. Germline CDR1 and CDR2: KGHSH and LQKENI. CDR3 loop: CASSPIDRGTDTQYF. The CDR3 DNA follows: TGTGCCAGCTCACCAATCGACAGGGGCACAGATACGCAGTATTTT.

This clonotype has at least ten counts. The CDR3 DNA sequence: TGTGCCAGCAGCTCCGGGACTAGCGGGAGGGGGTACCAAGAGACCCAGTACTTC. Amino acids: CASSSGTSGRGYQETQYF. The gene calls are TRBV2 and TRBJ2-5; 16 positions match TRBD2. The V gene's germline CDR1 is SNHLY and CDR2 FYNNEI. The junction had 7 bases not matched to a gene; V was cut back by 6 bases and J by 0 bases. The CDR3 has 18 residues. The entire variable domain, with the rest obtained from reference TRBV2 and TRBJ2-5, is as follows: EPEVTQTPSHQVTQMGQEVILRCVPISNHLYFYWYRQILGQKVEFLVSFYNNEISEKSEIFDDQFSVERPDGSNFTLKIRSTKLEDSAMYFCASSSGTSGRGYQETQYFGPGTRLLVL.

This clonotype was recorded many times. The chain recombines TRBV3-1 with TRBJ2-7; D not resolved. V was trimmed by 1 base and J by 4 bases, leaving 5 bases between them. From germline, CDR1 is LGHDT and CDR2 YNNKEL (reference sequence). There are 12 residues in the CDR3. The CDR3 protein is CASSQAKYEQYF. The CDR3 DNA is TGTGCCAGCAGCCAAGCTAAATACGAGCAGTACTTC.

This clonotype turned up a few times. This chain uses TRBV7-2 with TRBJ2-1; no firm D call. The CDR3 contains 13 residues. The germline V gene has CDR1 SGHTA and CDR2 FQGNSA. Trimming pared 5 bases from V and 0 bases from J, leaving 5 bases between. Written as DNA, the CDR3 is TGTGCCAGCAGCGCGAGCTCCTACAATGAGCAGTTCTTC. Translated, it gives CASSASSYNEQFF.

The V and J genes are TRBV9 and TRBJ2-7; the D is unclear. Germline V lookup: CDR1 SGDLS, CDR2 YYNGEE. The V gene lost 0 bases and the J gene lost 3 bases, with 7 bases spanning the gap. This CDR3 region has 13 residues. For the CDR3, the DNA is TGTGCCAGCAGCGTAGAGCCCGGCTACGAGCAGTACTTC. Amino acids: CASSVEPGYEQYF.

The CDR3 spells CSARNSGRSVELFF. Written as DNA, the CDR3 is TGCAGTGCTAGAAACAGCGGGAGGTCGGTGGAGCTGTTTTTT. The chain combines TRBV20-1 with TRBJ2-2; 9 bases match TRBD2. The V gene end was trimmed by 2 bases and the J gene end by 10 bases; junction bases not matched to a gene: 8. Germline CDR1 and CDR2: DFQATT and SNEGSKA (reference sequence). This CDR3 comprises 14 residues.

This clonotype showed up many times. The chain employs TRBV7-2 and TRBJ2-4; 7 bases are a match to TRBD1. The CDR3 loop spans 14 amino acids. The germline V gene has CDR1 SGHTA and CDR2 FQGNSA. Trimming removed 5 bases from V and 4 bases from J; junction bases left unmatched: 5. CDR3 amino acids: CASSPRQGKNIQYF. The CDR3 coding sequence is TGTGCCAGCAGCCCCCGACAGGGAAAAAACATTCAGTACTTC.

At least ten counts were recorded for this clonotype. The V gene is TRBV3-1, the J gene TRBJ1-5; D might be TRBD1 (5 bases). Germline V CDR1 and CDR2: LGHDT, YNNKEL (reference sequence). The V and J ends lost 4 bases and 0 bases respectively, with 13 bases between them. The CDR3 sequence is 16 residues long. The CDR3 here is CASSPSRVISNQPQHF. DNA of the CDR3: TGTGCCAGCAGCCCCAGCAGGGTGATTAGCAATCAGCCCCAGCATTTT.

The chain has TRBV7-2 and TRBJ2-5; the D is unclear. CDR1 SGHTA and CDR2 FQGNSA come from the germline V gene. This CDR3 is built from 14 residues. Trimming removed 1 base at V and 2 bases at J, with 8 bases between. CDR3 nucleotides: TGTGCCAGCAGCTTAGGGCAATCACAAGAGACCCAGTACTTC. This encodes CASSLGQSQETQYF.

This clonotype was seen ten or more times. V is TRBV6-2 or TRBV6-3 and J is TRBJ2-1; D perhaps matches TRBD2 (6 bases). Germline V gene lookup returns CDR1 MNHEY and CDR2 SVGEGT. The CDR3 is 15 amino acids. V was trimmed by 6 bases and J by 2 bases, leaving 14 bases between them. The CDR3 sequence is CASSSVSGTYNEQFF. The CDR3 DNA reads TGTGCCAGCAGCTCCGTTAGCGGTACCTACAATGAGCAGTTCTTC.

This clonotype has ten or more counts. CDR3 nucleotide sequence: TGTGCTAGTGGTTTGGTACCGGCTGAGCAGTACTTC. As protein: CASGLVPAEQYF. V gene TRBV12-5 combines with J gene TRBJ2-7; D ambiguous. The CDR3 spans 12 residues. Germline V CDR1 and CDR2: LGHNT, FRNRAP. Between the trimmed V and J ends, which lost 0 bases and 7 bases, there was a span of 7 bases.

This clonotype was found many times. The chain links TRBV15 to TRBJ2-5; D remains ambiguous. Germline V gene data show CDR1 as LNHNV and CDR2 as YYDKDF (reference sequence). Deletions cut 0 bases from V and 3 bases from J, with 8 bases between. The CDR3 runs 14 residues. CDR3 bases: TGTGCCACCAGCAGAGATCTGGGCGAAGAGACCCAGTACTTC. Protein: CATSRDLGEETQYF.

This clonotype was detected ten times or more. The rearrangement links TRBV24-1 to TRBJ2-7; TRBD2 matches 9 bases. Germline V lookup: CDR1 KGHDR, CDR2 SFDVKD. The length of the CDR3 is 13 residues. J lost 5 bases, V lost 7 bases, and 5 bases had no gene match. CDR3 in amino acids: CATRASGIDEQYF. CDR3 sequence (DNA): TGTGCCACCAGGGCTAGCGGGATAGACGAGCAGTACTTC.

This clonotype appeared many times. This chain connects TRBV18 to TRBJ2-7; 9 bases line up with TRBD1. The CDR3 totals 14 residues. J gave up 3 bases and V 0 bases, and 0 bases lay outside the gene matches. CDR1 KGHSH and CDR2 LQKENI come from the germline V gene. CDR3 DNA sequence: TGTGCCAGCTCACCACCGGGACAGGGCTACGAGCAGTACTTC. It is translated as CASSPPGQGYEQYF.